Reported below is one T cell receptor beta chain. Its specificity is unknown. Method: immunoSEQ multiplex PCR; TCRdb's copy keeps in-frame clones and lacks some. The data show approximately 79,000 clones, approximately 85% seen once. This specimen comes from a study of a mutant IDH1 vaccine in newly diagnosed glioma. Overall study: The patients received vaccinations eight times, in weeks 1, 3, 5, 7, 11, 15, 19 and 23. Study-wide findings and caveats: Among patients, nearly 95% showed immune responses induced by the vaccine.

The time point was: week 23, last vaccination. Each dose delivered 300 ug of mutant IDH1 20-mer peptide subcutaneously with imiquimod. The astrocytomas were IDH1-mutant, ATRX-negative, and WHO grade 3 or 4. Germline V gene data show CDR1 as MNHNS and CDR2 as SASEGT. This CDR3 has 15 amino acids. Deletions cut 2 bases from V and 2 bases from J, with 9 bases between. This material consisted of PBMCs, taken from a glioma patient whose treatment included an IDH1 peptide vaccine. This receptor was taken from a woman in her forties or fifties with glioma. This chain joins TRBV6-1 and TRBJ2-2, with D perhaps matching TRBD2 (5 bases). The CDR3 reads CASSERSGNTGELFF. In nucleotides, the CDR3 is TGTGCCAGCAGTGAACGGTCGGGAAACACCGGGGAGCTGTTTTTT.